Each of the 26 T cell receptor beta chains below was sequenced from the same sample in a study of T cells in tuberculosis. TCRdb's copy holds only in-frame clones and misses some; the assay was immunoSEQ multiplex PCR. The profile shows around 26,000 clones, more than 80% of them singletons. The sequencing input was PBMCs. These receptors were obtained from a donor aged 10-29 years with latent tuberculosis or without tuberculosis infection. Some clones in this sample may be carry-over from other donors' samples.

This clone has a single count. The gene calls are TRBV27 and TRBJ2-3; D gene unclear. Germline CDR1 is MNHEY and CDR2 is SMNVEV (reference sequence). The V end lost 8 bases, the J end lost 4 bases, and 13 bases lay between the germline ends. The CDR3 contains 13 residues. The CDR3 reads CASHRPGSDTQYF. For the CDR3, the DNA is TGTGCCAGCCATCGGCCCGGGTCAGATACGCAGTATTTT.

The rearrangement uses TRBV5-1 and TRBJ2-2, with 8 bases aligning to TRBD1. V lost 4 bases and J lost 4; bases outside the gene matches: 12. The CDR3 is 17 residues long. The germline gives CDR1 SGHRS, CDR2 YFSETQ. CDR3 DNA: TGCGCCAGCAGCCAAGAGGGCAGACAGGGGTCCACCGGGGAGCTGTTTTTT. Protein product: CASSQEGRQGSTGELFF. The full variable domain, its missing parts supplied by reference TRBV5-1 and TRBJ2-2, is KAGVTQTPRYLIKTRGQQVTLSCSPISGHRSVSWYQQTPGQGLQFLFEYFSETQRNKGNFPGRFSGRQFSNSRSEMNVSTLELGDSALYLCASSQEGRQGSTGELFFGEGSRLTVL.

The J gene is TRBJ2-5, the V gene TRBV27, with TRBD2 identical over 8 bases. Trimming took 7 bases from V and 3 from J; bases not matched to a gene: 13. Germline values: CDR1 MNHEY, CDR2 SMNVEV (reference sequence). The CDR3 extends over 16 amino acids. Here the CDR3 reads CASTPFSGATEETQYF. The CDR3 nucleotides read TGTGCCAGCACTCCTTTTAGCGGGGCCACCGAAGAGACCCAGTACTTC.

The chain is built from TRBV14 and TRBJ2-3, with D perhaps TRBD1 (6 bases). Germline lookup yields CDR1 SGHDN and CDR2 FVKESK. The CDR3 is 14 residues long. V shed 0 bases and J shed 11 bases, with 15 bases lying between them. The CDR3: CASSQDRDTREQYF. Written as DNA, the CDR3 is TGTGCCAGCAGCCAAGATCGGGACACCCGTGAGCAGTATTTT.

The chain joins TRBV11-1 to TRBJ2-1; tentatively, D is TRBD2 (6 bases). Per germline, CDR1 SGHAT and CDR2 FQDESV (reference sequence). Trimming cost V 2 bases and J 6 bases, with 20 bases left between them. The CDR3 is 17 amino acids. The CDR3 loop reads CASSLNLGLARINEQFF. Written as DNA, the CDR3 is TGTGCCAGCAGCTTAAATCTAGGTCTAGCGAGAATCAATGAGCAGTTCTTC.

The chain joins TRBV6-4 to TRBJ2-1; 8 bases fit TRBD1. With V trimmed by 4 bases and J by 0 bases, 2 bases remained unmatched. CDR1 MRHNA and CDR2 SNTAGT come from the germline V gene. The CDR3 runs to 15 residues. CDR3 sequence: CASSVDRGSYNEQFF. The DNA of the CDR3 is TGTGCCAGCAGTGTTGACAGGGGCTCCTACAATGAGCAGTTCTTC.

This clone was detected once. The chain couples TRBV11-2 to TRBJ2-3; 7 bases align to TRBD1. The J segment lost 5 bases and the V segment lost 1 base, leaving 3 bases of the junction unmatched. This CDR3 region has 14 residues. Germline assignment: CDR1 SGHAT and CDR2 FQNNGV. As DNA, the CDR3 is TGTGCCAGCAGCTTAGGGGACAGTGGAGATACGCAGTATTTT. This translates into CASSLGDSGDTQYF.

This chain uses TRBV4-1 with TRBJ2-1; the match to TRBD1 covers 9 bases. The CDR3 is 14 residues long. The germline V gene encodes CDR1 MGHRA and CDR2 YSYEKL. Germline trimming cut 5 bases from V and 6 bases from J; bases unmatched to any gene: 5. DNA of the CDR3: TGCGCCAGCAGCACTCCGGGACAGGGCAATGAGCAGTTCTTC. Translating it yields CASSTPGQGNEQFF.

The rearrangement joins TRBV18 to TRBJ2-7, with D possibly TRBD1 on 5 matching bases. The CDR3 has 15 residues. V lost 3 bases and J lost 6, with 18 bases in between. From germline, CDR1 is KGHSH and CDR2 LQKENI. The chain's CDR3 is CASSPLSGNSGEQYF. CDR3 DNA: TGTGCCAGCTCACCTCTTTCAGGGAATTCGGGCGAGCAGTACTTC.

V gene TRBV7-2 combines with J gene TRBJ1-5, with TRBD1 identical over 7 bases. Losses at the gene ends were 1 base for V and 4 bases for J; bases not matched to a gene: 4. This CDR3 spans 15 amino acids. CDR1 SGHTA and CDR2 FQGNSA come from the germline V gene. Here the CDR3 DNA reads TGTGCCAGCAGCTTAGGGGACAGCTCTAATCAGCCCCAGCATTTT. It yields the protein CASSLGDSSNQPQHF. The variable domain in full, with the rest retrieved from reference TRBV7-2 and TRBJ1-5, is GAGVSQSPSNKVTEKGKDVELRCDPISGHTALYWYRQSLGQGLEFLIYFQGNSAPDKSGLPSDRFSAERTGGSVSTLTIQRTQQEDSAVYLCASSLGDSSNQPQHFGDGTRLSIL.

The J gene is TRBJ1-2, the V gene TRBV18, with TRBD1 identical over 8 bases. From germline, CDR1 is KGHSH and CDR2 LQKENI. The CDR3 length is 16 residues. V lost 1 base to trimming and J lost 4 bases; unmatched junction nucleotides: 8. The DNA of the CDR3 is TGTGCCAGCTCACCACTCCGGGACAGGAGTTTCTATGGCTACACCTTC. Its protein is CASSPLRDRSFYGYTF. Supplemented by reference TRBV18 and TRBJ1-2, the full variable domain reads NAGVMQNPRHLVRRRGQEARLRCSPMKGHSHVYWYRQLPEEGLKFMVYLQKENIIDESGMPKERFSAEFPKEGPSILRIQQVVRGDSAAYFCASSPLRDRSFYGYTFGSGTRLTVV.

This chain links TRBV18 with TRBJ2-1; TRBD1 matches 9 bases. The CDR3 is 16 amino acids. Losses at the gene ends were 4 bases for V and 0 bases for J; bases not matched to a gene: 4. Germline CDR1 and CDR2: KGHSH and LQKENI. The CDR3 loop is CASSLRDRVSYNEQFF. The DNA of the CDR3 is TGTGCCAGCTCACTACGGGACAGGGTCTCCTACAATGAGCAGTTCTTC.

The CDR3, as DNA: TGTGCCAGCAGCTTAGCCTACCGAATTGGGACTAGCGAGGGTCCGAAGAACGAGCAGTACTTC. This encodes CASSLAYRIGTSEGPKNEQYF. The chain is built from TRBV7-6 and TRBJ2-7; 10 bases match TRBD2. CDR1 and CDR2 from the germline V gene are SGHVS and FNYEAQ. CDR3 length equals 21 residues. The ends lost 0 bases at V and 5 bases at J; junction bases unmatched: 22. Full variable domain (missing parts from reference TRBV7-6 and TRBJ2-7): GAGVSQSPRYKVTKRGQDVALRCDPISGHVSLYWYRQALGQGPEFLTYFNYEAQQDKSGLPNDRFSAERPEGSISTLTIQRTEQRDSAMYRCASSLAYRIGTSEGPKNEQYFGPGTRLTVT.

The chain uses TRBV25-1 and TRBJ2-3; 9 positions match TRBD2. The CDR3 covers 15 residues. Germline assignment: CDR1 MGHDK and CDR2 SYGVNS. V was clipped by 6 bases and J by 6 bases; unmatched bases: 10. CDR3 DNA sequence: TGTGCCAGCAGGTCAGCGGGGGGCGGGCGTGATACGCAGTATTTT. Translated, it gives CASRSAGGGRDTQYF.

This chain's CDR3 is CASSTLSGRASYEQYF. The CDR3 DNA is TGTGCCAGCAGCACCCTTAGCGGGAGGGCCTCCTACGAGCAGTACTTC. This chain links TRBV7-9 with TRBJ2-7; 11 positions match TRBD2. V was clipped by 5 bases and J by 0 bases; unmatched bases: 6. This CDR3 spans 16 amino acids. The germline V gene encodes CDR1 SEHNR and CDR2 FQNEAQ (reference sequence).

The J gene is TRBJ2-4, the V gene TRBV10-1, with 11 bases that match TRBD1. This CDR3 has 17 amino acids. Germline lookup yields CDR1 WNHNN and CDR2 SYGVQD (reference sequence). V shed 3 bases, J shed 3 bases, and the junction held 7 bases outside the gene matches. The CDR3, as DNA: TGCGCCAGCAGTGAATTGGACAGGGGGCATGGCAAAAACATTCAGTACTTC. It translates to CASSELDRGHGKNIQYF.

This sequence joins TRBV6-5 and TRBJ1-1; D perhaps matches TRBD1 (5 bases). The V gene's germline CDR1 is MNHEY and CDR2 SVGAGI. V was clipped by 2 bases and J by 8 bases, with 9 bases between them. There are 12 residues in the CDR3. CDR3 sequence: CASSYRQGEAFF. The DNA for the CDR3 is TGTGCCAGCAGTTACCGGCAGGGCGAAGCTTTCTTT.

The rearrangement links TRBV6-6 to TRBJ2-7, with 7 bases identical to TRBD1. CDR3 length: 16 amino acids. The trim removed 5 bases at V and 4 bases at J, leaving 14 bases unmatched. Germline V gene lookup returns CDR1 MNHNY and CDR2 SVGAGI (reference sequence). CDR3 DNA: TGTGCCAGCAGTCGGGCCCCCCGGGACAGACAGTACGAGCAGTACTTC. Translating gives CASSRAPRDRQYEQYF.

The gene calls are TRBV25-1 and TRBJ1-1; weak D call: TRBD1 (6 bases). Trimming took off 2 bases at V and 1 base at J, with 11 bases between the two ends. CDR1 MGHDK and CDR2 SYGVNS come from the germline V gene. There are 15 residues in the CDR3. Here the CDR3 DNA reads TGTGCCAGCAGTGAACCGGGACACCGGAACACTGAAGCTTTCTTT. Protein product: CASSEPGHRNTEAFF.

The chain combines TRBV27 with TRBJ2-1; a weak D match, TRBD1 (7 bases). Per germline, CDR1 MNHEY and CDR2 SMNVEV (reference sequence). The ends were cut back, 7 bases at V and 8 bases at J, with 33 bases in the middle. The CDR3 covers 19 residues. The CDR3 region is CASTLTGIVGREGRDEQFF. The CDR3 nucleotides are TGTGCCAGCACCCTGACAGGGATTGTAGGGCGGGAAGGTAGGGATGAGCAGTTCTTC.

The CDR3 loop is CASSLFRVGSYNEQFF. The DNA of the CDR3 is TGCGCCAGCAGCTTATTCAGGGTAGGCTCCTACAATGAGCAGTTCTTC. The rearrangement joins TRBV5-1 to TRBJ2-1; D may be TRBD1 (5 bases). The V end lost 2 bases, the J end lost 0 bases, and 12 bases lay between the germline ends. Germline loops: CDR1 SGHRS, CDR2 YFSETQ. The CDR3 is 16 amino acids.

This chain joins TRBV5-1 and TRBJ1-1, with D unclear. CDR1 SGHRS and CDR2 YFSETQ come from the germline V gene. The CDR3 sequence is 12 residues long. Trimming removed 2 bases from V and 6 bases from J, with 8 bases in between. The CDR3 DNA is TGCGCCAGCAGCTTTTCCCCTTCTGAAGCTTTCTTT. Residues: CASSFSPSEAFF.

V usage is TRBV4-3 and J usage is TRBJ2-6; D is possibly TRBD1 (6 bases). This CDR3 has 15 residues. Trimming pared 2 bases from V and 5 bases from J, leaving 10 bases between. The germline V gene encodes CDR1 LGHNA and CDR2 YSLEER. In DNA, the CDR3 is TGCGCCAGCAGCCAAAACAGGGTTAGGGCCAACGTCCTGACTTTC. Translating gives CASSQNRVRANVLTF.

The V call is TRBV18, the J call TRBJ1-5; a possible D gene is TRBD1 (5 bases). Trimming shortened V by 4 bases and J by 2 bases, and 9 bases separated the two germline ends. This CDR3 contains 14 residues. Per germline, CDR1 KGHSH and CDR2 LQKENI. The CDR3 loop is CASSLTDRNQPQHF. The CDR3 nucleotides are TGTGCCAGCTCACTGACAGACCGCAATCAGCCCCAGCATTTT.

The chain employs TRBV2 and TRBJ1-2; TRBD1 agrees at 10 bases. The CDR3 spans 17 residues. Losses at the gene ends were 5 bases for V and 8 bases for J; bases not matched to a gene: 17. CDR1 SNHLY and CDR2 FYNNEI come from the germline V gene. The CDR3 spells CASSSTGGHLGIWGYTF. The DNA for the CDR3 is TGTGCCAGCAGTTCGACAGGGGGCCACTTGGGCATATGGGGCTACACCTTC.

This rearrangement joins TRBV6-4 to TRBJ2-3, with TRBD2 matching 7 bases. The CDR3 has 17 residues. Unmatched junction bases numbered 12, after V lost 4 bases and J lost 2 bases. Germline V CDR1 and CDR2: MRHNA, SNTAGT. As DNA, the CDR3 is TGTGCCAGCAGTGGGGGGACCGGACTAGTCTCCACAGATACGCAGTATTTT. This encodes CASSGGTGLVSTDTQYF.